This TCR beta chain was recorded in a study of shared T cell receptors in the human thymus. The CDR3 is made up of 15 amino acids. Germline CDR1 and CDR2: SGHTA and FQGNSA. With 4 bases clipped from V and 9 bases from J, the junction kept 12 bases outside the gene matches. Clones were read by immunoSEQ multiplex PCR, and TCRdb kept only the in-frame ones, dropping some. The sample lists under 850,000 clones, roughly 90% occurring once. In this sample, this clone turned up once. The same data also went into a second study, on human thymus T cells. That work contributes: The study used thymus tissue resected during corrective heart surgery.

Sequenced: thymocytes. This chain links TRBV7-2 with TRBJ2-5, with 9 bases that match TRBD1. The sequence was collected from a boy under three years old with a congenital heart defect. The CDR3 DNA follows: TGTGCCAGCAGCTACGAATTCGACAGGGGGGCGGCCCAGTACTTC. This gives the protein CASSYEFDRGAAQYF. Looking up the rest from reference TRBV7-2 and TRBJ2-5 gives the full variable domain: GAGVSQSPSNKVTEKGKDVELRCDPISGHTALYWYRQSLGQGLEFLIYFQGNSAPDKSGLPSDRFSAERTGGSVSTLTIQRTQQEDSAVYLCASSYEFDRGAAQYFGPGTRLLVL.